The 31 T cell receptor beta chains below were found in one sample sequenced in a study of PD-1 blockade in classical Hodgkin lymphoma. Stated time point: cycle 4 day 1 (C4D1), after 5 to 7 weeks of nivolumab. All trial patients relapsed after autologous stem cell transplantation. Clones were read by immunoSEQ multiplex PCR, and TCRdb kept only the in-frame ones, dropping some. The repertoire holds around 60,000 clones, with roughly nine tenths as singletons. Sample: peripheral blood mononuclear cells (PBMCs), taken before the fourth cycle of nivolumab. These receptors were collected from a human donor with classical Hodgkin lymphoma.

The CDR3 loop is CASNQGGGLGSPLHF. CDR3 bases: TGTGCCAGCAACCAAGGAGGGGGGTTGGGTTCACCCCTCCACTTT. The V call is TRBV7-9, the J call TRBJ1-6; D perhaps matches TRBD1 (6 bases). From germline, CDR1 is SEHNR and CDR2 FQNEAQ (reference sequence). The CDR3 is made up of 15 amino acids. Trimming took off 7 bases at V and 9 bases at J, with 19 bases between the two ends.

The rearrangement uses TRBV28 and TRBJ1-2; 8 nucleotides agree with TRBD1. This CDR3 has 12 amino acids. V shed 5 bases and J 8 bases; nucleotides not matched to a gene: 4. Per the germline V gene, CDR1 is MDHEN and CDR2 is SYDVKM. The CDR3 DNA follows: TGTGCCAGCAGTCGGACAGGGTACGGCTACACCTTC. Translation: CASSRTGYGYTF.

This sequence joins TRBV7-3 and TRBJ2-5; the D gene is possibly TRBD1 (6 bases). CDR1 SGHTA and CDR2 FQGTGA come from the germline V gene. There are 13 residues in the CDR3. Trimming left V 4 bases short and J 2 bases short, with 8 bases between. CDR3 DNA: TGTGCCAGCAGCTCGGGACATCAAGAGACCCAGTACTTC. Its translation is CASSSGHQETQYF. Full variable domain (remainder filled in from reference TRBV7-3 and TRBJ2-5): GAGVSQTPSNKVTEKGKYVELRCDPISGHTALYWYRQSLGQGPEFLIYFQGTGAADDSGLPNDRFFAVRPEGSVSTLKIQRTERGDSAVYLCASSSGHQETQYFGPGTRLLVL.

This clone was seen just once. The chain recombines TRBV7-8 with TRBJ2-5, with TRBD2 identical over 8 bases. The V segment lost 10 bases and the J segment 4 bases; nucleotides outside the gene matches: 14. This CDR3 contains 15 residues. In germline, CDR1 is SGHVS, CDR2 FQNEAQ. The CDR3 loop is CATTPGIAGPETQYF. The CDR3, as DNA: TGTGCCACCACCCCTGGGATAGCGGGGCCAGAGACCCAGTACTTC.

V and J are TRBV2 and TRBJ2-1, with D tentatively TRBD1 or TRBD2 (5 bases each). The CDR3 is 15 amino acids. The V gene's germline CDR1 is SNHLY and CDR2 FYNNEI. Trimming took 7 bases from V and 5 from J, leaving 18 bases between them. The CDR3 region is CASTGLMGPHNEQFF. DNA of the CDR3: TGTGCCAGCACGGGGTTGATGGGGCCACACAATGAGCAGTTCTTC.

The chain combines TRBV5-1 with TRBJ1-1, with 10 bases aligning to TRBD1. CDR1 and CDR2 (germline): SGHRS, YFSETQ. The junction had 11 bases not matched to a gene; V was cut back by 5 bases and J by 13 bases. The CDR3 covers 13 residues. CDR3 nucleotide sequence: TGCGCCAGCAGTTGGGGACAGGGGAGAAAGGGTTTCTTT. Protein sequence: CASSWGQGRKGFF.

This sequence joins TRBV6-6 and TRBJ1-4; 8 bases fit TRBD1. V dropped 2 bases and J dropped 9; count of bases not matched to a gene: 5. This CDR3 has 14 amino acids. Germline V CDR1 and CDR2: MNHNY, SVGAGI (reference sequence). CDR3 residues: CASSYVGQGQKLFF. CDR3 bases: TGTGCCAGCAGTTACGTAGGACAGGGTCAAAAACTGTTTTTT.

The rearrangement links TRBV5-1 to TRBJ1-2; 9 positions agree with TRBD1. CDR3 length: 14 amino acids. Germline V gene sequence: CDR1 SGHRS, CDR2 YFSETQ. J gave up 4 bases and V 6 bases, and 7 bases lay outside the gene matches. The CDR3 coding sequence is TGCGCCAGCACCATGGGGACAGGGAGCTATGGCTACACCTTC. As protein: CASTMGTGSYGYTF.

V usage is TRBV5-1 and J usage is TRBJ2-7; the match to TRBD1 covers 7 bases. The CDR3 length is 14 residues. Germline V gene data show CDR1 as SGHRS and CDR2 as YFSETQ. The V gene end was trimmed by 0 bases and the J gene end by 3 bases; junction bases not matched to a gene: 3. The CDR3 sequence is CASSLGQGFYEQYF. DNA of the CDR3: TGCGCCAGCAGCTTGGGACAGGGATTCTACGAGCAGTACTTC.

J is TRBJ1-5 and V is TRBV30; unclear D gene. CDR1 and CDR2 from the germline V gene are GTSNPN and SVGIG (reference sequence). The CDR3 is made up of 12 amino acids. The germline V and J ends were trimmed by 0 bases and 6 bases, with 6 bases remaining between them. CDR3 in DNA: TGTGCCTGGAGTGTATCAGGTCAGCCCCAGCATTTT. Protein product: CAWSVSGQPQHF.

The genes are TRBV19 and TRBJ2-7; D is unresolved. Trimming shortened V by 7 bases and J by 4 bases, and 11 bases separated the two germline ends. Germline CDR1 and CDR2: LNHDA and SQIVND (reference sequence). The CDR3 loop spans 12 amino acids. CDR3 protein: CASTQDGYEQYF. The DNA for the CDR3 is TGTGCCAGTACCCAAGACGGATACGAGCAGTACTTC.

This chain joins TRBV5-1 and TRBJ2-5, with TRBD1 matching over 7 bases. The CDR3 covers 16 residues. Germline lookup yields CDR1 SGHRS and CDR2 YFSETQ. The V and J ends lost 4 bases and 4 bases, in that order; junction bases with no gene match: 13. The CDR3 nucleotides read TGCGCCAGCAGCGTAGGCGGGCAGGGGGAAGGAGAGACCCAGTACTTC. Translated: CASSVGGQGEGETQYF.

The V gene is TRBV6-6, the J gene TRBJ2-3; D uncertain. Germline CDR1 and CDR2: MNHNY and SVGAGI (reference sequence). V gave up 8 bases and J gave up 0 bases, with 6 bases separating them. There are 12 residues in the CDR3. CDR3 amino acids: CASRTSTDTQYF. In DNA, the CDR3 is TGTGCCAGCCGGACGAGCACAGATACGCAGTATTTT.

The chain joins TRBV7-9 to TRBJ2-5; perhaps D is TRBD1 or TRBD2 (5 bases each). V shed 3 bases and J shed 2 bases, with 13 bases lying between them. CDR3 size: 15 residues. Per germline, CDR1 SEHNR and CDR2 FQNEAQ (reference sequence). CDR3 coding DNA: TGTGCCAGCAGCTTTCGGGGACCCTCTCAAGAGACCCAGTACTTC. This encodes CASSFRGPSQETQYF.

The rearrangement links TRBV20-1 to TRBJ1-3; D is uncertain. The CDR3 runs to 11 residues. Germline values: CDR1 DFQATT, CDR2 SNEGSKA (reference sequence). V was cut by 5 bases and J by 4 bases, with 6 bases left in between. The CDR3 loop is CSAQQGNTIYF. CDR3 in DNA: TGCAGTGCTCAACAAGGAAACACCATATATTTT.

The chain carries TRBV29-1 and TRBJ2-7; TRBD1 aligns across 8 bases. The CDR3 runs 15 residues. CDR1 is SQVTM and CDR2 is ANQGSEA in the germline V gene. Trimming at V came to 4 bases and at J to 5 bases, leaving 13 bases not matched to a gene. The CDR3 loop is CSVAALDRVGDEQYF. In DNA, the CDR3 is TGCAGCGTTGCGGCGCTGGACAGGGTTGGAGACGAGCAGTACTTC.

This clone was seen a handful of times. This chain links TRBV19 with TRBJ2-7; 10 bases align to TRBD1. J was trimmed by 7 bases and V by 6 bases; bases with no gene match: 9. The CDR3 extends over 14 amino acids. The germline CDR1 and CDR2 sequences are LNHDA and SQIVND (reference sequence). The CDR3 region has the DNA TGTGCCAGTAGACCGGGACAGGGGTATGGGGAGCAGTACTTC. This gives the protein CASRPGQGYGEQYF.

This clone was detected once. The sample contains more than one DNA sequence encoding this CDR3. The rearrangement links TRBV5-1 to TRBJ1-4; TRBD1 matches 9 bases. The CDR3 sequence is 14 residues long. The ends lost 4 bases at V and 8 bases at J; junction bases unmatched: 6. Germline CDR1 SGHRS, CDR2 YFSETQ. Here the CDR3 DNA reads TGCGCCAGCAGCCCGGGACAGGGTGGCGAAAAACTGTTTTTT. It codes for CASSPGQGGEKLFF. Supplemented by reference TRBV5-1 and TRBJ1-4, the full variable domain reads KAGVTQTPRYLIKTRGQQVTLSCSPISGHRSVSWYQQTPGQGLQFLFEYFSETQRNKGNFPGRFSGRQFSNSRSEMNVSTLELGDSALYLCASSPGQGGEKLFFGSGTQLSVL.

This chain uses TRBV28 with TRBJ2-7; TRBD1 agrees at 9 bases. Unmatched junction bases numbered 4, after V lost 2 bases and J lost 5 bases. The CDR3 is 14 amino acids. Per germline, CDR1 MDHEN and CDR2 SYDVKM. CDR3 protein: CASSLRDRADEQYF. In DNA form, the CDR3 reads TGTGCCAGCAGTTTAAGGGACAGGGCTGACGAGCAGTACTTC.

The V gene is TRBV5-1, the J gene TRBJ2-6; the D is unclear. V lost 4 bases to trimming and J lost 1 base, with 9 bases between them. Germline loops: CDR1 SGHRS, CDR2 YFSETQ. CDR3 length: 15 residues. CDR3 nucleotides: TGCGCCAGCAGCCTATACCGATCTGGGGCCAACGTCCTGACTTTC. Protein: CASSLYRSGANVLTF.

The chain combines TRBV9 with TRBJ2-6; a possible D gene is TRBD1 (6 bases). Looked up from germline, CDR1 is SGDLS and CDR2 is YYNGEE. V lost 2 bases to trimming and J lost 0 bases, with 18 bases between them. The CDR3 extends over 19 amino acids. This chain's CDR3 is CASSVRAGVFFSGANVLTF. CDR3 DNA sequence: TGTGCCAGCAGCGTGAGGGCAGGGGTGTTCTTCTCTGGGGCCAACGTCCTGACTTTC.

V usage is TRBV27 and J usage is TRBJ1-4; D uncertain. Germline V gives CDR1 MNHEY, CDR2 SMNVEV (reference sequence). There are 14 residues in the CDR3. Trimming took off 2 bases at V and 7 bases at J, with 11 bases between the two ends. As DNA, the CDR3 is TGTGCCAGCAGTTTACAAGGGAGTTTTGAAAAACTGTTTTTT. It codes for CASSLQGSFEKLFF. Based on the CDR3 plus reference TRBV27 and TRBJ1-4, the full variable domain is EAQVTQNPRYLITVTGKKLTVTCSQNMNHEYMSWYRQDPGLGLRQIYYSMNVEVTDKGDVPEGYKVSRKEKRNFPLILESPSPNQTSLYFCASSLQGSFEKLFFGSGTQLSVL.

The chain uses TRBV7-8 and TRBJ2-3, with TRBD1 matching 8 bases. The CDR3 totals 14 residues. Looked up from germline, CDR1 is SGHVS and CDR2 is FQNEAQ. V dropped 7 bases and J dropped 1; count of bases not matched to a gene: 4. In DNA form, the CDR3 reads TGTGCCAGCACTGGACAGGGTGGCACAGATACGCAGTATTTT. It specifies CASTGQGGTDTQYF.

This clone appeared a few times. The rearrangement links TRBV6-4 to TRBJ1-2; perhaps TRBD1 as D (5 bases). The CDR3 spans 13 residues. V was cut by 5 bases and J by 8 bases, with 15 bases left in between. Germline CDR1 MRHNA, CDR2 SNTAGT. The CDR3 reads CASSRDPEGGYTF. The CDR3 DNA sequence: TGTGCCAGCAGTCGGGACCCAGAGGGGGGCTACACCTTC.

The genes are TRBV5-1 and TRBJ1-2; TRBD1 matches at 7 bases. V lost 4 bases, J lost 2 bases, and 5 bases stayed unmatched. The length of the CDR3 is 14 residues. The germline V gene encodes CDR1 SGHRS and CDR2 YFSETQ. The CDR3 nucleotides are TGCGCCAGCAGCCCGGGGACAGCCAACTATGGCTACACCTTC. It codes for CASSPGTANYGYTF.

The chain couples TRBV10-3 to TRBJ1-2; D may be TRBD1 (6 bases). Germline V gene data show CDR1 as ENHRY and CDR2 as SYGVKD. The CDR3 covers 12 residues. V was trimmed by 7 bases and J by 8 bases, leaving 14 bases between them. The CDR3 sequence is CAIKGQGLGYTF. The DNA for the CDR3 is TGTGCCATCAAAGGGCAGGGGTTGGGCTACACCTTC.

The chain employs TRBV7-2 and TRBJ2-2; D remains ambiguous. V was shortened by 2 bases and J by 2 bases, with 6 bases between the two germline ends. From germline, CDR1 is SGHTA and CDR2 FQGNSA. This CDR3 comprises 14 residues. For the CDR3, the DNA is TGTGCCAGCAGCTTATGGCGAAACACCGGGGAGCTGTTTTTT. Its translation: CASSLWRNTGELFF.

The chain links TRBV18 to TRBJ1-2, with 7 bases aligning to TRBD1. Germline CDR1 reads KGHSH; CDR2 reads LQKENI. J gave up 4 bases and V 4 bases, and 15 bases lay outside the gene matches. This CDR3 contains 17 residues. CDR3 amino acids: CASSLAGGGQDAYGYTF. The CDR3 region has the DNA TGTGCCAGCTCACTCGCGGGGGGAGGACAGGATGCCTATGGCTACACCTTC.

The chain has TRBV5-1 and TRBJ2-5, with D perhaps TRBD2 (7 bases). This CDR3 has 14 amino acids. Germline CDR1 SGHRS, CDR2 YFSETQ. The germline V and J ends were trimmed by 7 bases and 6 bases, with 19 bases remaining between them. CDR3 protein: CASSGTAGAQTQYF. The CDR3 nucleotides read TGCGCCAGCTCTGGGACCGCGGGGGCCCAGACCCAGTACTTC. The entire variable domain, with the rest obtained from reference TRBV5-1 and TRBJ2-5, is as follows: KAGVTQTPRYLIKTRGQQVTLSCSPISGHRSVSWYQQTPGQGLQFLFEYFSETQRNKGNFPGRFSGRQFSNSRSEMNVSTLELGDSALYLCASSGTAGAQTQYFGPGTRLLVL.

This clone was observed once. The CDR3 region has the DNA TGTGCCAGCTCGGGCGGAGGATGGGCTTTCTTT. Amino acid sequence: CASSGGGWAFF. The chain uses TRBV6-5 and TRBJ1-1; D is unclear. Trimming left V 8 bases short and J 11 bases short, with 15 bases between. Germline assignment: CDR1 MNHEY and CDR2 SVGAGI. There are 11 residues in the CDR3.

As to this clone: Other DNA sequences within the sample encode an identical CDR3. This chain links TRBV5-1 with TRBJ1-3, with unresolved D. The CDR3 totals 12 residues. Germline assignment: CDR1 SGHRS and CDR2 YFSETQ. V was shortened by 4 bases and J by 4 bases, with 6 bases between the two germline ends. The CDR3 DNA reads as TGCGCCAGCAGCCTCGAGGGAAACACCATATATTTT. Protein product: CASSLEGNTIYF.